Listed below are T cell receptor beta chains from one sample, sequenced in a study of cytomegalovirus exposure and HLA in healthy donors. This table comes from immunoSEQ multiplex PCR, and its TCRdb copy is limited to in-frame clones, with some not included. The table includes under 250,000 clones, around nine tenths detected once. The specimen was PBMCs. Receptor source: a woman between 18 and 29 years old in good health and CMV-seropositive. Each CDR3 is given with its conserved first and last residue. Each record gives: D gene, clone size, V gene, CDR3 length, J gene, CDR3 DNA, CDR3 protein. A D gene is named only where the DNA matches it firmly. Size tells how often a clone was seen (once, few, many) or the class of an expanded clone, and some rows leave it out.

d_call: TRBD1; clone_size: -; v_call: TRBV28; cdr3_length: 12; j_call: TRBJ1-2; cdr3_nt: TGTGCCAGCCGCCGGGACAGCTATGGCTACACCTTC; cdr3_aa: CASRRDSYGYTF
d_call: -; clone_size: once; v_call: TRBV6-5; cdr3_length: 15; j_call: TRBJ2-3; cdr3_nt: TGTGCCAGCAGTAGTGGGACTTCCCGCACAGATACGCAGTATTTT; cdr3_aa: CASSSGTSRTDTQYF
d_call: TRBD1; clone_size: -; v_call: TRBV13; cdr3_length: 16; j_call: TRBJ2-7; cdr3_nt: TGTGCCAGCAGCTTAAGGGGGACAGGACCCTTCTACGAGCAGTACTTC; cdr3_aa: CASSLRGTGPFYEQYF
d_call: -; clone_size: -; v_call: TRBV28; cdr3_length: 16; j_call: TRBJ1-5; cdr3_nt: TGTGCCAGCTACCTGGGAGGGGTCCTTAACAATCAGCCCCAGCATTTT; cdr3_aa: CASYLGGVLNNQPQHF
d_call: TRBD2; clone_size: -; v_call: TRBV28; cdr3_length: 18; j_call: TRBJ2-7; cdr3_nt: TGTGCCAGCAGTTTTCCTGGACTAGCGGGAGGGTTTCGCTACGAGCAGTACTTC; cdr3_aa: CASSFPGLAGGFRYEQYF
d_call: -; clone_size: -; v_call: TRBV9; cdr3_length: 12; j_call: TRBJ2-3; cdr3_nt: TGTGCCAGCAGCGAAACCGGGGATACGCAGTATTTT; cdr3_aa: CASSETGDTQYF
d_call: TRBD2; clone_size: -; v_call: TRBV5-1; cdr3_length: 17; j_call: TRBJ2-7; cdr3_nt: TGCGCCAGCAGCTTGGCCCCGGGAGCGGGAGGTTTCGACGAGCAGTACTTC; cdr3_aa: CASSLAPGAGGFDEQYF
d_call: TRBD1; clone_size: once; v_call: TRBV6-5; cdr3_length: 16; j_call: TRBJ2-7; cdr3_nt: TGTGCCAGCAGTTCATTGGACAGGACCAGCTCCTACGAGCAGTACTTC; cdr3_aa: CASSSLDRTSSYEQYF
d_call: -; clone_size: -; v_call: TRBV2; cdr3_length: 14; j_call: TRBJ1-5; cdr3_nt: TGTGCCAGCAGTACGGACGGAGGGAATCAGCCCCAGCATTTT; cdr3_aa: CASSTDGGNQPQHF
d_call: TRBD2; clone_size: -; v_call: TRBV15; cdr3_length: 18; j_call: TRBJ2-1; cdr3_nt: TGTGCCACCAGCAGAGATCGCCGACTAGCGGGAGTTGGCGATGAGCAGTTCTTC; cdr3_aa: CATSRDRRLAGVGDEQFF
d_call: TRBD2; clone_size: few; v_call: TRBV18; cdr3_length: 14; j_call: TRBJ2-5; cdr3_nt: TGTGCCAGCTCACCGGGAGCGGGGGAGGAGACCCAGTACTTC; cdr3_aa: CASSPGAGEETQYF
d_call: TRBD2; clone_size: -; v_call: TRBV6-1; cdr3_length: 18; j_call: TRBJ2-1; cdr3_nt: TGTGCCAGCAGTGCCCGGATACTAGCGGGAGTTGCCTGGGATGAGCAGTTCTTC; cdr3_aa: CASSARILAGVAWDEQFF
d_call: -; clone_size: -; v_call: TRBV6-5; cdr3_length: 13; j_call: TRBJ1-1; cdr3_nt: TGTGCCAGCAGTTACGCGGTGAACACTGAAGCTTTCTTT; cdr3_aa: CASSYAVNTEAFF
d_call: -; clone_size: once; v_call: TRBV9; cdr3_length: 15; j_call: TRBJ1-2; cdr3_nt: TGTGCCAGCAGCGTAGCTACCGGGGAAGGCCTTGGCTACACCTTC; cdr3_aa: CASSVATGEGLGYTF
d_call: -; clone_size: -; v_call: TRBV28; cdr3_length: 14; j_call: TRBJ1-2; cdr3_nt: TGTGCCAGCAGTTTTAGGGAGGGTAACTATGGCTACACCTTC; cdr3_aa: CASSFREGNYGYTF
d_call: -; clone_size: -; v_call: TRBV5-1; cdr3_length: 15; j_call: TRBJ1-5; cdr3_nt: TGCGCCAGCAGCCCCGACAGTTACGTAGGTGGGCCCCAGCATTTT; cdr3_aa: CASSPDSYVGGPQHF
d_call: -; clone_size: -; v_call: TRBV7-6; cdr3_length: 14; j_call: TRBJ1-3; cdr3_nt: TGTGCCAGCAGCTTATCCGGTCTAGGAAACACCATATATTTT; cdr3_aa: CASSLSGLGNTIYF
d_call: -; clone_size: -; v_call: TRBV6-5; cdr3_length: 14; j_call: TRBJ1-5; cdr3_nt: TGTGCCAGCAGCCAAGCAGGGGGCAATCAGCCCCAGCATTTT; cdr3_aa: CASSQAGGNQPQHF
d_call: TRBD1; clone_size: -; v_call: TRBV9; cdr3_length: 14; j_call: TRBJ1-5; cdr3_nt: TGTGCCAGCAGTGCCGGGACAGGGTCCCAGCCCCAGCATTTT; cdr3_aa: CASSAGTGSQPQHF
d_call: -; clone_size: -; v_call: TRBV25-1; cdr3_length: 16; j_call: TRBJ1-1; cdr3_nt: TGTGCCAGCAGTGACCCGTCGGAGCGGGGAGGCACTGAAGCTTTCTTT; cdr3_aa: CASSDPSERGGTEAFF
d_call: TRBD1; clone_size: -; v_call: TRBV5-4; cdr3_length: 15; j_call: TRBJ1-5; cdr3_nt: TGTGCCAGCAGCGTGACAGGGGCGGTTAATCAGCCCCAGCATTTT; cdr3_aa: CASSVTGAVNQPQHF
d_call: TRBD1; clone_size: -; v_call: TRBV5-8; cdr3_length: 15; j_call: TRBJ2-7; cdr3_nt: TGTGCCAGCTTCCGTACAGGGGCAATAACCTACGAGCAGTACTTC; cdr3_aa: CASFRTGAITYEQYF
d_call: TRBD2; clone_size: -; v_call: TRBV7-3; cdr3_length: 19; j_call: TRBJ2-7; cdr3_nt: TGTGCCAGCAGCCCGAGACTAGCGGGAGGGATGCTGAAGACCTACGAGCAGTACTTC; cdr3_aa: CASSPRLAGGMLKTYEQYF
d_call: -; clone_size: -; v_call: TRBV7-9; cdr3_length: 13; j_call: TRBJ1-5; cdr3_nt: TGTGCCAGCAGCTTATCCGCCGGTCAGCCCCAGCATTTT; cdr3_aa: CASSLSAGQPQHF
d_call: -; clone_size: -; v_call: TRBV28; cdr3_length: 13; j_call: TRBJ1-2; cdr3_nt: TGTGCCAGCACCCCCGGGGTACGGTATGGCTACACCTTC; cdr3_aa: CASTPGVRYGYTF
d_call: -; clone_size: few; v_call: TRBV4-2; cdr3_length: 13; j_call: TRBJ1-2; cdr3_nt: TGTGCCAGCAGCCAAGGAGGCGGGAATGGCTACACCTTC; cdr3_aa: CASSQGGGNGYTF
d_call: TRBD1; clone_size: -; v_call: TRBV15; cdr3_length: 17; j_call: TRBJ2-3; cdr3_nt: TGTGCCACCAGCAGACCCCGACAGGGGGTAAGCACAGATACGCAGTATTTT; cdr3_aa: CATSRPRQGVSTDTQYF
d_call: -; clone_size: -; v_call: TRBV7-8; cdr3_length: 13; j_call: TRBJ2-3; cdr3_nt: TGTGCCAGCAGCCCACTGGTTCGGGATACGCAGTATTTT; cdr3_aa: CASSPLVRDTQYF
d_call: TRBD1; clone_size: -; v_call: TRBV2; cdr3_length: 16; j_call: TRBJ1-1; cdr3_nt: TGTGCCAGCAGTTGGGACAGGGGGACCATGAACACTGAAGCTTTCTTT; cdr3_aa: CASSWDRGTMNTEAFF
d_call: TRBD2; clone_size: -; v_call: TRBV5-4; cdr3_length: 15; j_call: TRBJ2-5; cdr3_nt: TGTGCCAGCAGCCTACCCGGGGGCGGGGGGGAGACCCAGTACTTC; cdr3_aa: CASSLPGGGGETQYF
d_call: -; clone_size: few; v_call: TRBV5-1; cdr3_length: 14; j_call: TRBJ1-1; cdr3_nt: TGCGCCAGCAGCCGAAGCAGGGGTCCCACTGAAGCTTTCTTT; cdr3_aa: CASSRSRGPTEAFF
d_call: TRBD1; clone_size: -; v_call: TRBV7-9; cdr3_length: 16; j_call: TRBJ2-3; cdr3_nt: TGTGCCAGCAGCTTAGAAACAGGGGTGATGTTGGATACGCAGTATTTT; cdr3_aa: CASSLETGVMLDTQYF
d_call: -; clone_size: -; v_call: TRBV6-6; cdr3_length: 13; j_call: TRBJ2-3; cdr3_nt: TGTGCCAGCAGTTCCCCGAGCACAGATACGCAGTATTTT; cdr3_aa: CASSSPSTDTQYF
d_call: TRBD1; clone_size: -; v_call: TRBV9; cdr3_length: 15; j_call: TRBJ1-3; cdr3_nt: TGTGCCAGCAGCGTCACAGGGACAGGACGAAACACCATATATTTT; cdr3_aa: CASSVTGTGRNTIYF
d_call: -; clone_size: -; v_call: TRBV7-6; cdr3_length: 13; j_call: TRBJ2-7; cdr3_nt: TGTGCCAGCAGCCAGGCATTTTACTACGAGCAGTACTTC; cdr3_aa: CASSQAFYYEQYF
d_call: -; clone_size: -; v_call: TRBV30; cdr3_length: 15; j_call: TRBJ2-2; cdr3_nt: TGTGCCTGGAGTACCGGACAGAAGAACACCGGGGAGCTGTTTTTT; cdr3_aa: CAWSTGQKNTGELFF
d_call: TRBD2; clone_size: once; v_call: TRBV23-1; cdr3_length: 17; j_call: TRBJ2-7; cdr3_nt: TGCGCCAGCAGTCGGAGTAGCGGGAGGGTGAACTCCTACGAGCAGTACTTC; cdr3_aa: CASSRSSGRVNSYEQYF
d_call: -; clone_size: -; v_call: TRBV7-8; cdr3_length: 12; j_call: TRBJ2-2; cdr3_nt: TGTGCCAGCAGCCTAACCCGGGGGGAGCTGTTTTTT; cdr3_aa: CASSLTRGELFF
d_call: -; clone_size: -; v_call: TRBV30; cdr3_length: 15; j_call: TRBJ1-4; cdr3_nt: TGTGCCTGGAGTGCCGAGCAGGGAACTAATGAAAAACTGTTTTTT; cdr3_aa: CAWSAEQGTNEKLFF
d_call: -; clone_size: once; v_call: TRBV9; cdr3_length: 16; j_call: TRBJ2-2; cdr3_nt: TGTGCCAGCAGCGTAGCTCCGGGGATAAACACCGGGGAGCTGTTTTTT; cdr3_aa: CASSVAPGINTGELFF
d_call: TRBD2; clone_size: -; v_call: TRBV5-1; cdr3_length: 14; j_call: TRBJ2-1; cdr3_nt: TGCGCCAGCAGCCAAGCGGGAGGGCAAAATGAGCAGTTCTTC; cdr3_aa: CASSQAGGQNEQFF
d_call: TRBD2; clone_size: -; v_call: TRBV16; cdr3_length: 16; j_call: TRBJ2-7; cdr3_nt: TGTGCCAGCAGCCAAAGGACTAGCGGGGGAGCCTACGAGCAGTACTTC; cdr3_aa: CASSQRTSGGAYEQYF
d_call: TRBD1; clone_size: -; v_call: TRBV19; cdr3_length: 15; j_call: TRBJ2-2; cdr3_nt: TGTGCCAGTAGGTCGAGGACAGGACGGACCGGGGAGCTGTTTTTT; cdr3_aa: CASRSRTGRTGELFF
d_call: -; clone_size: -; v_call: TRBV7-9; cdr3_length: 14; j_call: TRBJ1-2; cdr3_nt: TGTGCCAGCAGCTTAGAAGGGGGAAACTATGGCTACACCTTC; cdr3_aa: CASSLEGGNYGYTF
d_call: TRBD2; clone_size: -; v_call: TRBV27; cdr3_length: 14; j_call: TRBJ2-5; cdr3_nt: TGTGCCACCATCGACCCCGTCCGCGGGGGGACCCAGTACTTC; cdr3_aa: CATIDPVRGGTQYF
d_call: TRBD1; clone_size: -; v_call: TRBV28; cdr3_length: 15; j_call: TRBJ2-3; cdr3_nt: TGTGCCAGCATAGCACCGGGACAGGGGTCAGATACGCAGTATTTT; cdr3_aa: CASIAPGQGSDTQYF
d_call: -; clone_size: -; v_call: TRBV7-2; cdr3_length: 14; j_call: TRBJ1-5; cdr3_nt: TGTGCCAGCAGCTTAGGGCGGGGAGGACAGCCCCAGCATTTT; cdr3_aa: CASSLGRGGQPQHF